This T cell receptor beta chain was sequenced for a study of OX40 agonist ivuxolimab in advanced cancers. Regarding the study in general: Ivuxolimab was a fully human IgG2 agonistic monoclonal antibody targeting the costimulatory receptor OX40 (CD134). Intravenous ivuxolimab was administered to patients every 2 weeks at six dose levels: 0.01, 0.1, 0.3, 1.5, 3 and 10 mg/kg. Among the approximately 54 dose-escalation patients, some 19 had hepatocellular carcinoma, approximately 15 melanoma, 9 renal cell carcinoma and 9 head and neck cancer. In the dose-escalation cohort, 65% to 85% of patients were male, and the mean age was around 65 years with a range of roughly 20 to 79. Prior anti-PD-1, anti-PD-L1 or anti-CTLA-4 therapy was permitted, and 40% of dose-escalation patients had received checkpoint inhibitors. Partial responses occurred in three dose-escalation patients, of whom one had hepatocellular carcinoma and two had cutaneous melanoma. Peripheral TCRbeta sequencing was intended to test whether TCR sequence diversity was altered and clonal T-cell expansion was caused by ivuxolimab. The paper covers the monotherapy dose-escalation part of the phase I ivuxolimab trial, which included N of about 51 patients. Here is what the overall study found, with its caveats: The antigen specificity of the peripheral T cells that underwent clonal expansion was not determined. In the 0.1-3.0 mg/kg groups, partial responders were among the patients with the lowest normalized peripheral clonal expansion, particularly in CD8+ T cells. After ivuxolimab, more expanded clones were found on average in CD8+ T cells than in CD4+ T cells. At doses of 0.1 to 3.0 mg/kg, clonal expansion of both CD4+ and CD8+ T cells in blood was seen between baseline and week 6. Low levels of normalized T-cell clonal expansion were also seen in some patients who did not respond.

Patients with a history of autoimmune disease or receiving systemic immunosuppression were excluded from the trial. Peripheral blood for TCR sequencing was collected from all dose cohorts at baseline, on cycle 4 day 1, and on cycle 7 day 1. The samples were drawn from a first-in-human, open-label, multicenter phase I dose-escalation trial of ivuxolimab. Adults with locally advanced or metastatic melanoma, renal cell carcinoma, hepatocellular carcinoma or head and neck squamous cell carcinoma were enrolled in the trial. Before TCR sequencing, CD4+ T cells and CD8+ T cells from peripheral blood were sorted into separate populations. Including cysteine and phenylalanine, the CDR3 has 15 amino acids. The retained sequence is limited to the CDR3, 45 bases, with the frame set at the first base. V is cut by 10 bases and J by 2 bases, and the space between the germline ends is 21 bases. CDR1 is given as SGHNT and CDR2 as YENEEA, both from the germline V gene.

Genomic DNA was extracted from sorted cells for sequencing of the TCRbeta CDR3 region. TCRbeta CDR3 regions were sequenced using the immunoSEQ Assay. What TCRdb holds here is the immuneACCESS table cut down to in-frame rearrangements. Part of the clones is not present; checked against another copy, under half of the missing clones reflect an unresolved V gene, and the others are unexplained. A total of about 19,000 clones appear in this sample, 79% of them only once. Of the sample, roughly a third is held by the ten largest clones. As regards this clone: The target of this receptor is not known. There are no base qualities to consult, and no much larger clone falls within one base.

Specimen: CD4+ or CD8+ T cells sorted from blood, collected in a trial of the OX40 agonist ivuxolimab. This receptor was obtained from an adult with an advanced solid tumor such as melanoma, head and neck, liver or kidney cancer. Recombination joined TRBV11-3 with TRBJ2-7; the D segment might be TRBD1 or TRBD2, since each matches 6 bases. This receptor carries the CDR3 CAIQPLRGVTYEQYF. The sequenced DNA is TGTGCCATTCAACCTTTGAGGGGGGTAACCTACGAGCAGTACTTC.